This T cell receptor (beta chain) was recovered during a study of T cells in Graves' hyperthyroidism and ophthalmopathy. Thyroid ultrasound and orbital computed tomography, with clinical symptoms and serum thyroxine and TRAb, informed diagnoses. PBMCs stemmed from 8.5 to 10 ml fresh peripheral blood. This clonotype was observed a few times. V lost 6 bases, J lost 8 bases, and 9 bases stayed unmatched. The CDR3 spans 15 residues. CDR1 and CDR2 from the germline V gene are MNHNS and SASEGT. Amplification of TCR beta CDR3 regions was performed using RNA transcripts as template. Primed by the HTBI set, a first-round RT-PCR was run on the TCR CDR3. A single record per CDR3 protein comes from TCRdb applying MiXCR to the multiplex PCR reads. This sample carries fewer than 350,000 distinct CDR3 sequences, roughly 20% of them seen once, and the ten largest clones take under 40%.

The chain is built from TRBV6-1 and TRBJ2-1; 11 bases map to TRBD2. Input material: blood. This TCR derives from a man aged 50 to 59 with Graves' ophthalmopathy. CDR3 amino acids: CASSPSLAGGHEQFF. The CDR3 DNA sequence: TGTGCCAGCAGCCCTAGTCTAGCGGGAGGCCATGAGCAGTTCTTC.